The 8 T cell receptor beta chains presented below share a single source sample, sequenced in a study of molecular identifiers for immune sequencing clone quantification. TCRdb used MiXCR to reprocess the PCR reads, holding one entry per CDR3 protein. The table records about 67,000 distinct CDR3 sequences, about 17% of them present only once. Sequenced input: naive CD8+ T cells from blood, with Jurkat cell RNA spiked in. The subset here: FACS-sorted CD8+CD4-CCR7+CD45RA+ naive T cells. All receptors derive from a human donor in good health. Some libraries in this study had Jurkat cell RNA spiked in.

Regarding this clonotype: This may be a read error, as it is one base from a much larger clone. This chain connects TRBV13 to TRBJ2-3; a weak D match, TRBD1 (6 bases). This CDR3 has 14 residues. Germline V CDR1 and CDR2: PRHDT, FYEKMQ (reference sequence). The CDR3 coding sequence is TGTGCCGGCAGCTTAGAGGGGGAACCAGATACGCAGTATTTT. Protein sequence: CAGSLEGEPDTQYF.

This clonotype was detected many times. J is TRBJ2-3 and V is TRBV9; D might be TRBD1 (6 bases). V lost 4 bases and J 2 bases, leaving 11 bases between the germline ends. The CDR3 loop spans 14 amino acids. In germline, CDR1 is SGDLS, CDR2 YYNGEE. The CDR3 nucleotides are TGTGCCAGCAGCCACACAGGGACCACAGATACGCAGTATTTT. Its translation: CASSHTGTTDTQYF.

At least ten counts were recorded for this clonotype. The chain combines TRBV6-5 with TRBJ1-4; D may be TRBD1 (5 bases). The V and J ends lost 5 bases and 1 base respectively, with 8 bases between them. CDR3 length equals 14 residues. Germline V gene lookup returns CDR1 MNHEY and CDR2 SVGAGI. This CDR3 is CASSTGGTNEKLFF. In nucleotides, the CDR3 is TGTGCCAGCAGTACAGGAGGAACTAATGAAAAACTGTTTTTT.

This rearrangement joins TRBV11-2 to TRBJ1-1; a possible D gene is TRBD1 (5 bases). CDR1 and CDR2 (germline): SGHAT, FQNNGV. This CDR3 spans 16 amino acids. Between the trimmed V and J ends, which lost 1 base and 10 bases, there was a span of 22 bases. The DNA of the CDR3 is TGTGCCAGCAGCTTAGCCGTCCGTGTGGCAGGACATGGAGCTTTCTTT. It yields the protein CASSLAVRVAGHGAFF.

This clonotype appeared a single time. A single base separates this from a much larger clone, so it may be a read error. The chain links TRBV6-5 to TRBJ1-3; D is unclear. The germline V and J ends were trimmed by 11 bases and 0 bases, with 11 bases remaining between them. The CDR3 loop spans 13 amino acids. CDR1 MNHEY and CDR2 SVGAGI come from the germline V gene. CDR3 DNA sequence: TGTGCCGTTACGAAGAACTCTGGAAACACCATATATTTT. Encoded protein: CAVTKNSGNTIYF.

J is TRBJ2-1 and V is TRBV2, with D maybe TRBD2 (6 bases). The V end lost 9 bases, the J end lost 0 bases, and 15 bases lay between the germline ends. Per germline, CDR1 SNHLY and CDR2 FYNNEI. The length of the CDR3 is 15 residues. CDR3 residues: CARSSSASSYNEQFF. The CDR3 DNA is TGTGCCAGGAGCTCTAGCGCCTCCTCCTACAATGAGCAGTTCTTC.

This chain connects TRBV27 to TRBJ2-3; tentative D call: TRBD2 (5 bases). Germline assignment: CDR1 MNHEY and CDR2 SMNVEV (reference sequence). CDR3 length: 15 amino acids. Between the trimmed V and J ends, which lost 7 bases and 1 base, there was a span of 15 bases. The CDR3 here is CASNPHSSGTDTQYF. CDR3 nucleotides: TGTGCCAGCAATCCCCACAGTAGCGGCACAGATACGCAGTATTTT.

The gene calls are TRBV9 and TRBJ2-1; D is uncertain. CDR1 is SGDLS, CDR2 YYNGEE, per germline. The V and J ends lost 0 bases and 0 bases respectively, with 10 bases between them. The CDR3 extends over 16 amino acids. CDR3 residues: CASSVDRLSSYNEQFF. The DNA for the CDR3 is TGTGCCAGCAGCGTAGATAGACTGAGCTCCTACAATGAGCAGTTCTTC.